A single sample gave rise to the 18 T cell receptor beta chains below, sequenced in a study of T cell changes during pregnancy in multiple sclerosis. Sequencing used immunoSEQ multiplex PCR; TCRdb keeps in-frame clones, though not all of them. The sample has under 65,000 clones, just under 95% seen once. Sequences were derived from peripheral blood, sampled in the second trimester of pregnancy. These receptors originate from a female donor with multiple sclerosis, enrolled in a pregnancy study.

This sequence joins TRBV21-1 and TRBJ2-2; TRBD1 was called by the table and not checked on the DNA. TRBV21-1 is a recognized pseudogene. The CDR3 loop spans 16 amino acids. The CDR3 reads CASAWGTVYFAGELFF. The DNA for the CDR3 is TGTGCCAGCGCGTGGGGGACAGTTTATTTCGCCGGGGAGCTGTTTTTT.

The table lists this clone with a few counts. The V call is TRBV27, the J call TRBJ1-3; a possible D gene is TRBD1 (6 bases). Per the germline V gene, CDR1 is MNHEY and CDR2 is SMNVEV (reference sequence). This CDR3 has 14 residues. V shed 5 bases and J shed 4 bases, with 12 bases lying between them. The CDR3 protein is CASSRGAEGNTIYF. CDR3 bases: TGTGCCAGCAGTCGGGGGGCGGAAGGAAACACCATATATTTT.

The chain has TRBV2 and TRBJ1-2, with D perhaps matching TRBD1 (6 bases). Trimming took off 9 bases at V and 4 bases at J, with 12 bases between the two ends. This CDR3 region has 12 residues. Germline V lookup: CDR1 SNHLY, CDR2 FYNNEI. The CDR3 reads CARQGQSYGYTF. The CDR3 bases are TGTGCCAGACAGGGCCAAAGCTATGGCTACACCTTC.

The rearrangement joins TRBV5-1 to TRBJ2-2; 10 bases are shared with TRBD2. CDR1 is SGHRS, CDR2 YFSETQ, per germline. The CDR3 is 17 residues long. V lost 0 bases and J lost 3; bases outside the gene matches: 5. CDR3 in amino acids: CASSLALAGAHTGELFF. DNA of the CDR3: TGCGCCAGCAGCTTGGCGCTAGCGGGAGCTCACACCGGGGAGCTGTTTTTT.

This clone was observed a single time. V and J are TRBV9 and TRBJ1-1; D ambiguous. Trimming left V 2 bases short and J 2 bases short, with 10 bases between. This CDR3 contains 14 residues. The germline CDR1 and CDR2 sequences are SGDLS and YYNGEE. This CDR3 reads CASSVGQPNTEAFF. CDR3 DNA sequence: TGTGCCAGCAGCGTGGGCCAGCCTAACACTGAAGCTTTCTTT.

V gene TRBV5-1 combines with J gene TRBJ2-2; TRBD1 is a possible D gene (6 bases). Germline V gene sequence: CDR1 SGHRS, CDR2 YFSETQ. The CDR3 sequence is 15 residues long. Trimming removed 1 base at V and 5 bases at J, with 12 bases between. The CDR3 protein is CASSLSAGETGELFF. CDR3 DNA sequence: TGCGCCAGCAGCTTGTCGGCAGGGGAAACCGGGGAGCTGTTTTTT.

V and J are TRBV11-2 and TRBJ1-1; D call uncertain. The germline gives CDR1 SGHAT, CDR2 FQNNGV. Between the trimmed V and J ends, which lost 0 bases and 3 bases, there was a span of 5 bases. This CDR3 is built from 13 residues. Here the CDR3 reads CASSLDMYTEAFF. CDR3 in DNA: TGTGCCAGCAGCTTAGATATGTACACTGAAGCTTTCTTT.

The J gene is TRBJ1-1, the V gene TRBV7-5; no DNA check was done on the table's D call, TRBD1. TRBV7-5 is labeled a pseudogene. CDR3 length: 12 amino acids. This chain's CDR3 is CARSLVQLEAFF. The CDR3 nucleotides are TGTGCCAGAAGCTTAGTACAGCTTGAAGCTTTCTTT.

The chain uses TRBV5-6 and TRBJ2-7; D perhaps matches TRBD1 (5 bases). The germline CDR1 and CDR2 sequences are SGHDT and YYEEEE. This CDR3 contains 16 residues. V was trimmed by 4 bases and J by 2 bases, leaving 19 bases between them. CDR3 residues: CASSPNTQGRPYEQYF. In nucleotides, the CDR3 is TGTGCCAGCAGCCCGAACACTCAGGGTAGGCCCTACGAGCAGTACTTC.

The V call is TRBV29-1, the J call TRBJ2-3; D is uncertain. V lost 2 bases and J lost 2, with 5 bases in between. Germline V lookup: CDR1 SQVTM, CDR2 ANQGSEA. This CDR3 contains 12 residues. CDR3 in amino acids: CSVETVTDTQYF. The CDR3 DNA is TGCAGCGTTGAAACGGTCACAGATACGCAGTATTTT.

The chain couples TRBV5-1 to TRBJ1-5; D might be TRBD1 (5 bases). This CDR3 is built from 13 residues. The V and J ends lost 0 bases and 8 bases respectively, with 9 bases between them. In germline, CDR1 is SGHRS, CDR2 YFSETQ. The CDR3 sequence is CASSLEPGEPQHF. The CDR3 nucleotides read TGCGCCAGCAGCTTGGAACCGGGGGAGCCCCAGCATTTT.

The CDR3 here is CASSLGLAGEPGELFF. The DNA of the CDR3 is TGTGCCAGCTCCCTAGGACTAGCGGGAGAACCCGGGGAGCTGTTTTTT. This rearrangement joins TRBV18 to TRBJ2-2, with 13 bases aligning to TRBD2. In germline, CDR1 is KGHSH, CDR2 LQKENI. The CDR3 is made up of 16 amino acids. Unmatched junction bases numbered 7, after V lost 6 bases and J lost 6 bases.

The chain uses TRBV6-1 and TRBJ1-5; 8 bases are shared with TRBD1. CDR1 is MNHNS and CDR2 is SASEGT in the germline V gene. The CDR3 is 14 amino acids. V dropped 5 bases and J dropped 7; count of bases not matched to a gene: 7. CDR3 region: CASSRDRGGQPQHF. The DNA for the CDR3 is TGTGCCAGCAGTCGTGACAGGGGCGGACAGCCCCAGCATTTT.

The V gene is TRBV6-6, the J gene TRBJ1-2, with no clear D. From germline, CDR1 is MNHNY and CDR2 SVGAGI (reference sequence). The V end was cut by 5 bases, the J end by 3 bases, with 10 bases between. The CDR3 runs 13 residues. The CDR3 protein is CASSPEGDYGYTF. DNA for the CDR3: TGTGCCAGCAGTCCCGAGGGTGACTATGGCTACACCTTC.

The chain links TRBV7-9 to TRBJ2-1; TRBD2 matches at 15 bases. Germline V gene data show CDR1 as SEHNR and CDR2 as FQNEAQ (reference sequence). J gave up 7 bases and V 3 bases, and 4 bases lay outside the gene matches. The CDR3 runs 16 residues. CDR3 bases: TGTGCCAGCAGCTTTGCCGGGACTAGCGGGAGGAATGAGCAGTTCTTC. Amino acids: CASSFAGTSGRNEQFF.

The V and J genes are TRBV12-5 and TRBJ2-3, with 7 bases lining up with TRBD1. This CDR3 has 14 residues. J lost 1 base, V lost 3 bases, and 1 base had no gene match. The germline CDR1 and CDR2 sequences are LGHNT and FRNRAP. In nucleotides, the CDR3 is TGTGCTAGTGGTTTCGGACAGGGCACAGATACGCAGTATTTT. It encodes CASGFGQGTDTQYF.

This chain connects TRBV6-4 to TRBJ2-3, with TRBD2 identical over 8 bases. Per the germline V gene, CDR1 is MRHNA and CDR2 is SNTAGT. V was clipped by 0 bases and J by 3 bases; unmatched bases: 5. The CDR3 contains 16 residues. This CDR3 is CASSDSPGRGTDTQYF. The CDR3 nucleotides are TGTGCCAGCAGTGACTCCCCCGGGAGGGGGACAGATACGCAGTATTTT.

The chain links TRBV19 to TRBJ1-2, with 11 bases aligning to TRBD1. This CDR3 has 14 residues. The germline CDR1 and CDR2 sequences are LNHDA and SQIVND (reference sequence). V shed 7 bases, J shed 3 bases, and the junction held 4 bases outside the gene matches. This CDR3 reads CASTPGQGDYGYTF. For the CDR3, the DNA is TGTGCCAGTACCCCGGGACAGGGGGACTATGGCTACACCTTC.